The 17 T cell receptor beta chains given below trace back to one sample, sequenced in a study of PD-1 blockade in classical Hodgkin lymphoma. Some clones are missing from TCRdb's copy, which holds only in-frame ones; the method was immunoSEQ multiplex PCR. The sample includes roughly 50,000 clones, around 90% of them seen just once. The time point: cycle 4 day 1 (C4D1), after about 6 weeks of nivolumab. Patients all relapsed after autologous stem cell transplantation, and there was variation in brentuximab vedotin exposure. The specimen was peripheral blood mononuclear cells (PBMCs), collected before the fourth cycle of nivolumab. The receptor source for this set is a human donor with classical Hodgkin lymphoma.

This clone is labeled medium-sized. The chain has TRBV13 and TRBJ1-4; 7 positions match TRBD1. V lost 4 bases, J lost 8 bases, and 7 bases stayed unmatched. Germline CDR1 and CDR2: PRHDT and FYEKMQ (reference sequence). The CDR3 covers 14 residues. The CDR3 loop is CASSSRGSEEKLFF. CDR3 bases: TGTGCCAGCAGCTCCAGGGGGTCGGAAGAAAAACTGTTTTTT.

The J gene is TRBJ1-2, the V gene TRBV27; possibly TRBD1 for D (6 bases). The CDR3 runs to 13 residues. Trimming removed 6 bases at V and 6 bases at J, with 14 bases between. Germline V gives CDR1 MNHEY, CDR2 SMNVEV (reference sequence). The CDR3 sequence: CASRGARKDGYTF. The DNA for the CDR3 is TGTGCCAGCAGGGGGGCAAGGAAGGATGGCTACACCTTC.

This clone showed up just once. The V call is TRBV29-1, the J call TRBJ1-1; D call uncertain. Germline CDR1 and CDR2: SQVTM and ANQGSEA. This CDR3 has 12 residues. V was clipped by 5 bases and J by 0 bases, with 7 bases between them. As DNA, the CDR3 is TGCAGCGTTACGAGGATGAACACTGAAGCTTTCTTT. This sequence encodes CSVTRMNTEAFF.

In DNA form, the CDR3 reads TGCAGTGCTGCTTATGGCTACGAGCAGTACTTC. It yields the protein CSAAYGYEQYF. The V and J genes are TRBV20-1 and TRBJ2-7; no reliable D call. Germline lookup yields CDR1 DFQATT and CDR2 SNEGSKA (reference sequence). There are 11 residues in the CDR3. The ends were cut back, 5 bases at V and 3 bases at J, with 8 bases in the middle.

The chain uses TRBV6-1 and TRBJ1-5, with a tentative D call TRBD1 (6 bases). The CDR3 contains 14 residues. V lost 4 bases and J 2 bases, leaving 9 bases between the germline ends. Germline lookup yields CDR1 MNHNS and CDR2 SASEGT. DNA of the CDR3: TGTGCCAGCAGTGCAGGGGATGGCAATCAGCCCCAGCATTTT. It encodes CASSAGDGNQPQHF.

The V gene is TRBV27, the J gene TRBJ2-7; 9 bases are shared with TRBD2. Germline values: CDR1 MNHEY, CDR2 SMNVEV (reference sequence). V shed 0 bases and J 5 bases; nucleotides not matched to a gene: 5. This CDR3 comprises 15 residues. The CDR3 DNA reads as TGTGCCAGCAGTTTATCGGGGACTAGCAACAACGAGCAGTACTTC. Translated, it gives CASSLSGTSNNEQYF.

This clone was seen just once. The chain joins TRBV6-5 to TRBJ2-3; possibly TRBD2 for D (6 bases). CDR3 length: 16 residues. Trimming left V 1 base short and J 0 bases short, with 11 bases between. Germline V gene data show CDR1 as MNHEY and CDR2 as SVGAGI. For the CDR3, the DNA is TGTGCCAGCAGTTACTTCGGCAGCGGGAGCACAGATACGCAGTATTTT. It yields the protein CASSYFGSGSTDTQYF.

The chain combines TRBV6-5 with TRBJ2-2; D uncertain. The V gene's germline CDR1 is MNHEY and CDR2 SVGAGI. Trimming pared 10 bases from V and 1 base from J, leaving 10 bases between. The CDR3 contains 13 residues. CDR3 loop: CATLMRNTGELFF. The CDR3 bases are TGTGCCACTCTCATGAGGAACACCGGGGAGCTGTTTTTT.

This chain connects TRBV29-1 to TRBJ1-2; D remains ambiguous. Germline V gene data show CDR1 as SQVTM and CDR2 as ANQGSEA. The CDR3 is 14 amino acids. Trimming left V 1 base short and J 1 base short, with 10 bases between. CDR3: CSVEVAASNYGYTF. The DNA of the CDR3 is TGCAGCGTTGAAGTGGCAGCCAGTAACTATGGCTACACCTTC.

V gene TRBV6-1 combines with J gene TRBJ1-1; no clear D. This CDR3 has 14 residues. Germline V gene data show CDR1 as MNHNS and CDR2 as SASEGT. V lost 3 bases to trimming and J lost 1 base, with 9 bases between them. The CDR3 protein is CASSDLRENTEAFF. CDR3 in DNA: TGTGCCAGCAGTGATTTGAGGGAGAACACTGAAGCTTTCTTT.

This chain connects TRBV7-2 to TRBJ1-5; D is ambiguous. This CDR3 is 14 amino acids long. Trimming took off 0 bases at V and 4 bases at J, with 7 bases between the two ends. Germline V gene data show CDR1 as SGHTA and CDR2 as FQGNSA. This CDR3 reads CASSLAGQNQPQHF. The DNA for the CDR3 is TGTGCCAGCAGCTTAGCCGGCCAAAATCAGCCCCAGCATTTT. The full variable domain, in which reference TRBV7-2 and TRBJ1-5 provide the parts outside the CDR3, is GAGVSQSPSNKVTEKGKDVELRCDPISGHTALYWYRQSLGQGLEFLIYFQGNSAPDKSGLPSDRFSAERTGGSVSTLTIQRTQQEDSAVYLCASSLAGQNQPQHFGDGTRLSIL.

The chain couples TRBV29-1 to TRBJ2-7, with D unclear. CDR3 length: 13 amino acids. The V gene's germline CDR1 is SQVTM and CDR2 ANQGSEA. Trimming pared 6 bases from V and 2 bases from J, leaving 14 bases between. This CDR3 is CSVVGPVAYEQYF. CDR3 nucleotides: TGCAGCGTGGTAGGCCCGGTAGCCTACGAGCAGTACTTC.

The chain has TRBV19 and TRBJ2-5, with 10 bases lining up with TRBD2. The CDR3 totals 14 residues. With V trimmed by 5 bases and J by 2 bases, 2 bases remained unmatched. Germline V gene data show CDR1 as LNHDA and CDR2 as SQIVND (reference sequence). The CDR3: CASSGLAEQETQYF. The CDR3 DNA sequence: TGTGCCAGTAGTGGACTAGCGGAACAAGAGACCCAGTACTTC.

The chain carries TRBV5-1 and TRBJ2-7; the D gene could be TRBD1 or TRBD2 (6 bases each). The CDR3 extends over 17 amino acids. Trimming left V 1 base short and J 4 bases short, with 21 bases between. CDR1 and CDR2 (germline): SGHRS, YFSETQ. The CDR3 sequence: CASSLLKAGRQAYEQYF. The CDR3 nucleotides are TGCGCCAGCAGCTTGCTTAAGGCGGGAAGACAGGCGTACGAGCAGTACTTC.

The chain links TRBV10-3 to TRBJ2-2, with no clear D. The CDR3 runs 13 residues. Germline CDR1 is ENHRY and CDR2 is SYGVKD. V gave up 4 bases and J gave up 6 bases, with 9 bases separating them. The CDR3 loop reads CAISGLRAGELFF. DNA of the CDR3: TGTGCCATCAGTGGTTTGAGAGCCGGGGAGCTGTTTTTT.

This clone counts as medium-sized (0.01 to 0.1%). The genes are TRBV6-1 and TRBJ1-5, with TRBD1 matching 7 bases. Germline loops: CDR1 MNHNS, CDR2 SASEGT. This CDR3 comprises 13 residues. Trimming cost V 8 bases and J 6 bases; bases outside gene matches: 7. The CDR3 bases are TGTGCCAGCGGGTCGGACAGGACTCAGCCCCAGCATTTT. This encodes CASGSDRTQPQHF.

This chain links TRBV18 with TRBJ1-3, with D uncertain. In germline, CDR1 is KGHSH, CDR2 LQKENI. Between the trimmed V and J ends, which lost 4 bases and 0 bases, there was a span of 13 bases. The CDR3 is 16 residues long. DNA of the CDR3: TGTGCCAGCTCACTCGCAATGCCCAGCTCTGGAAACACCATATATTTT. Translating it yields CASSLAMPSSGNTIYF.